What follows are 7 T cell receptor beta chains derived from one specimen sequenced in a study of radiotherapy plus CTLA-4 blockade in lung cancer. Assay used: immunoSEQ multiplex PCR; TCRdb lists only in-frame clones, some missing. The sample has more than 30,000 clones, 65% to 75% seen once. The sequenced sample was peripheral blood, obtained from a patient treated with radiotherapy plus ipilimumab. The receptors stem from a human donor with non-small cell lung cancer who had stable disease on radiotherapy plus ipilimumab.

This clone showed up just a few times. The CDR3 reads CSVAGTGVGEQFF. The CDR3 DNA reads TGCAGCGTTGCCGGGACAGGGGTAGGTGAGCAGTTCTTC. The chain couples TRBV29-1 to TRBJ2-1; TRBD1 matches 10 bases. Per germline, CDR1 SQVTM and CDR2 ANQGSEA. V lost 4 bases to trimming and J lost 9 bases; unmatched junction nucleotides: 6. The CDR3 totals 13 residues.

By proportion, this clone is medium-sized (0.01 to 0.1%). The V gene is TRBV2, the J gene TRBJ1-2, with 10 bases matching TRBD1. The CDR3 contains 14 residues. Germline V lookup: CDR1 SNHLY, CDR2 FYNNEI. Unmatched junction bases numbered 7, after V lost 5 bases and J lost 7 bases. Here the CDR3 reads CASSPDRGRVGYTF. CDR3 in DNA: TGTGCCAGCAGTCCAGACAGGGGGCGCGTTGGCTACACCTTC.

The J gene is TRBJ2-5, the V gene TRBV5-6; D is unresolved. Germline V gene sequence: CDR1 SGHDT, CDR2 YYEEEE. The CDR3 consists of 12 residues. Trimming removed 3 bases at V and 5 bases at J, with 8 bases between. The CDR3 coding sequence is TGTGCCAGCAGCTGGATGTCCGAGACCCAGTACTTC. It encodes CASSWMSETQYF.

This chain joins TRBV5-8 and TRBJ1-2; no clear D gene. Per germline, CDR1 SGHTS and CDR2 YDEGEE. V gave up 4 bases and J gave up 5 bases, with 12 bases separating them. This CDR3 is 13 amino acids long. The CDR3 DNA follows: TGTGCCAGCAGCGAGGTTGCTATGTATGGCTACACCTTC. This gives the protein CASSEVAMYGYTF. Together with reference TRBV5-8 and TRBJ1-2, the CDR3 gives the full variable domain: EAGVTQSPTHLIKTRGQQATLRCSPISGHTSVYWYQQALGLGLQFLLWYDEGEERNRGNFPPRFSGRQFPNYSSELNVNALELEDSALYLCASSEVAMYGYTFGSGTRLTVV.

The chain recombines TRBV5-6 with TRBJ2-5; D is undetermined. Looked up from germline, CDR1 is SGHDT and CDR2 is YYEEEE. V gave up 1 base and J gave up 3 bases, with 1 base separating them. The CDR3 is 11 amino acids. The CDR3 DNA reads TGTGCCAGCAGCTTGAAAGAGACCCAGTACTTC. Amino acids: CASSLKETQYF.

This chain links TRBV19 with TRBJ1-2, with a possible D match to TRBD1 (5 bases). Between the trimmed V and J ends, which lost 2 bases and 4 bases, there was a span of 8 bases. CDR3 size: 13 residues. Germline assignment: CDR1 LNHDA and CDR2 SQIVND (reference sequence). CDR3 protein: CASSIRQIYGYTF. CDR3 bases: TGTGCCAGTAGTATACGACAGATCTATGGCTACACCTTC.

The J gene is TRBJ2-2, the V gene TRBV5-1; TRBD1 matches at 7 bases. Germline V CDR1 and CDR2: SGHRS, YFSETQ. Trimming took 3 bases from V and 4 from J; bases not matched to a gene: 9. There are 16 residues in the CDR3. The CDR3 region is CASSWDRRRITGELFF. In nucleotides, the CDR3 is TGCGCCAGCAGCTGGGACAGACGGCGAATCACCGGGGAGCTGTTTTTT.